This TCR beta chain comes out of a study of cytomegalovirus exposure and HLA in healthy donors (dated by TCRdb to about 2017). About the full investigation: An earlier analysis of roughly 500 of the donors reported about 250 Gb of sequence data and 117 million unique TCR beta sequences from some 180 million T cells. The number of donors typed differed by locus, with roughly 620-630 for A, B, C, DRB1 and DQB1, more than 500 for DQA1, 600 to 610 for DPA1, and around 450 for DPB1. All discovery cohort repertoires had been generated on a single sequencing platform. Donor age, sex, ethnicity and CMV serostatus were collected together with the repertoire data. The study was designed to test whether signatures of past pathogen exposure could be identified by cataloging public T cell receptors. An earlier analysis of several hundred of the donors applied high-throughput TCR beta sequencing to assess whether each TCR beta V gene segment acted as functional or pseudogenic. A later analysis re-analyzed previously published TCR beta repertoires from roughly 630 donors and added high-resolution HLA genotyping to study TCR occurrence patterns. In a later genetic analysis, genome-wide SNP genotypes for 398 of the 666 donors were used, and that subset was treated as a discovery cohort. The T cell repertoires of 666 subjects were profiled by immunosequencing and related to cytomegalovirus serostatus. On average, 235,054 unique TCR beta nucleotide sequences were sequenced per donor among 398 genotyped donors of the cohort, with roughly 20% of those sequences being non-productive. Roughly 5 DR-DQ haplotypes were handled as single units for association and clustering, since linkage in the cohort was strong. An early release that covered approximately 600 HLA-typed donors contained 300 to 350 gigabases of sequencing data and around 80 million unique TCR sequences. The genetic ancestry cluster associated with self-reported Caucasian donors included 70% to 85% of the 350 to 500 genotyped donors. The study combined high-throughput TCR immunosequencing, statistical association of individual TCRs with disease status, and machine learning to predict cytomegalovirus infection status. Rather than drawing on any new phenotypic data, the later analysis identified candidate immune exposures from TCR beta sequences and the way those sequences occurred across donors. Along with the approximately 700-subject first cohort, a separate validation cohort of approximately 110 different subjects was used. HLA typing covered class I and class II loci at four-digit resolution.

Turning to this clone: What this receptor recognizes is not known. There are no base qualities to consult, and no much larger clone falls within one base.

Relative to germline, V is 5 bases shorter and J is 5 bases shorter, with 13 bases between their ends. Its CDR3 holds 14 amino acids, cysteine through phenylalanine. CDR3 DNA is the only sequence kept; it has 42 bases, read in frame from the first base. From a lookup of the germline V gene (reference sequence), CDR1 and CDR2 are LNHDA and SQIVND. Paper-wide results and their limitations: A total of about 180 TCR beta chains were listed by the study as associated with cytomegalovirus. A further reported finding was that TCR beta sequences accurately predicted the HLA-A and HLA-B alleles for most subjects in the first cohort. The sequencing pipeline was judged likely to have produced a cluster of highly shared sequence variants as a technical artifact. According to the authors, the approach could potentially be generalized to other disease states and immunological phenotypes. Some IMGT-functional V segments, including TRBV6-2 and TRBV6-3, could not be told apart with the 87-base-pair reads, so those segments were excluded. While some public TCRs were present in many individuals, most TCR sequences turned up only very rarely across donors. Because HLA typing was missing for some donors at each locus, association tests included only the typed subset. In both the original and validation cohorts, the classifier was reported to diagnose cytomegalovirus status with high specificity and sensitivity. CMV serostatus was the only immune exposure information available for the cohort. In a later analysis, HLA-associated TCR beta chains showed more clonal expansion and lower generation probabilities than non-associated chains that were equally common. Broadly in line with IMGT annotations, most TCR beta V segments showed up in productive rearrangements about 90% or about 30% of the time in an earlier analysis of several hundred of the donors. The earlier analysis of approximately 590 of the donors excluded 15 to 20 rarely observed V segments, including chromosome 9 orphons, because counts were too low. Only TCR beta chains were sequenced in this cohort, and the absence of alpha or paired-chain data limited detectable features. Three of the identified cytomegalovirus-associated TCR beta chains were confirmed in vitro to be specific for cytomegalovirus antigens. In a later analysis, some 18,000 TCR beta sequences were associated with specific HLA alleles at a false discovery rate of 0.05. According to a later analysis, most CMV-associated TCR beta chains appeared to be HLA-restricted, and the HLA associations seemed to be driven largely by CMV exposure. Several of the top co-occurrence clusters appeared to be linked to parvovirus B19, influenza, CMV and Epstein-Barr virus, according to a later analysis. Roughly uniform sequencing depth across donors was assumed in presence/absence analyses, although this assumption may not hold. Compared with the 666-donor mean, donors in an Asian-associated ancestry cluster had fewer N-insertions in productive TCRs, according to a later genetic analysis. A later analysis found that TCR association rates varied across HLA loci, with DRB1 alleles showing the most associated TCRs and HLA-C alleles the fewest. Linkage disequilibrium might explain the correlated functional status among segregating V segments, but an unknown experimental factor could not be ruled out. When HLA alleles, especially DR and DQ, strongly co-occurred, TCR associations were difficult to assign to individual alleles. In a later genetic analysis, a missense DCLRE1C variant was associated with V-gene and J-gene trimming of TCR beta chains, and the association was replicated in an independent cohort.

The cohort consisted of 666 healthy bone marrow donors. Cohort members were all nominally healthy when sampled, although unrecorded immune exposures were likely present. The donor tested CMV seronegative, placing the donor among the 350 or so seronegative members of the cohort. A peripheral blood sample was provided by each donor, and peripheral blood mononuclear cells were used for TCR beta sequencing. The Qiagen DNeasy Blood Extraction Kit was used to extract genomic DNA from the blood cell samples. The library was generated by the immunoSEQ multiplex PCR assay. For the multiplex PCR, a mixture combining 60 forward primers for TCR Vbeta segments and 13 reverse primers for TCR Jbeta segments was used. A multiplex PCR assay on genomic DNA amplified the CDR3 region of rearranged TCR beta genes. The Illumina HiSeq System was used to sequence the amplified TCR beta libraries as 87-base-pair reads. On the authors' methods: Across the 500 to 700 repertoires, a later analysis counted 75 million to 90 million unique TCR beta chains, 8.5 million to 12 million of which were shared by at least two donors. A nearest-neighbor algorithm error-corrected the raw reads and collapsed the reads into unique sequences, merging closely related sequences to remove PCR and sequencing errors. Alignment of CDR3 sequences to IMGT reference sequences was used to assign V, D and J gene segments. For a sequence to be retained, a match of at least six nucleotides to both a V gene segment and a J gene segment was required. Rearrangements were called productive when the CDR3 lacked stop codons and stayed in frame with V and J; all others were non-productive. Following IMGT convention, CDR3 was defined as the stretch from the second conserved V-encoded cysteine to the conserved J-encoded phenylalanine. The earlier analysis of 450 to 750 of the donors excluded any sequence lacking an unambiguous match to a single V gene segment. An earlier analysis of just under 600 of the donors called V segments functional above 56.7% productive rearrangements and segregating when the between-donor standard deviation exceeded 5%. A statistical classification framework was developed to diagnose cytomegalovirus status using the catalog of TCR beta chain sequences. A later analysis assigned V and J genes by comparing TCR nucleotide sequences with IMGT/GENE-DB human TR gene sequences. In a later analysis, CDR3 sequences and most-parsimonious VDJ recombination scenarios were assigned using the TCRdist pipeline. In a later analysis, each TCR beta chain was defined by its CDR3 amino acid sequence together with its V-gene family, and reads lacking a unique V-gene family were excluded. As a way to deal with suspected cross-contamination and a sequencing artifact, a later analysis dropped under 600 nucleotide sequences that were highly shared and had low generation probability. In a later analysis, a clonal expansion index for each public chain was calculated from normalized within-repertoire ranks of inferred template counts. In a later analysis, generation probabilities were computed using a VDJ recombination model fitted to out-of-frame rearrangements, and the results were checked against IGoR. A later analysis scored TCR-TCR, TCR-HLA and TCR-CMV co-occurrence with hypergeometric tests, applying a repertoire-size bias correction to TCR pairs. In a later analysis, false discovery rates were estimated by permuting HLA or CMV assignments 20 times. In a later analysis, co-occurring TCRs were grouped using DBSCAN, with TCRdist sequence similarity added in when clustering inside HLA-allele-positive subsets. Co-occurrence clustering excluded repertoires with fewer than 30,000 or more than 120,000 public chains, plus five with anomalous nucleotide sharing. Sourced from immuneACCESS, this table was stored by TCRdb with only in-frame sequences that have V and J called. A share of the clones is absent; for the studies checked, an unresolved V gene accounts for under half, and the remainder has no known explanation. V and J calls and clone size are those listed in that table; D and trimming were worked out from the DNA. The sample table holds about 88,000 clones, of which 75% to 85% were seen once. The ten largest clones take up 4.5% to 6% of the sample.

The sequence was collected from a woman aged 35 to 49 in good health and CMV-seronegative. Sequencing was carried out using PBMCs. Recombination joined TRBV19 with TRBJ1-5, and TRBD1 may be the D gene, going by 5 matching bases. The sequenced DNA: TGTGCCAGTAGTTTCAGACAGCGGGATCAGCCCCAGCATTTT. Protein translation: CASSFRQRDQPQHF.